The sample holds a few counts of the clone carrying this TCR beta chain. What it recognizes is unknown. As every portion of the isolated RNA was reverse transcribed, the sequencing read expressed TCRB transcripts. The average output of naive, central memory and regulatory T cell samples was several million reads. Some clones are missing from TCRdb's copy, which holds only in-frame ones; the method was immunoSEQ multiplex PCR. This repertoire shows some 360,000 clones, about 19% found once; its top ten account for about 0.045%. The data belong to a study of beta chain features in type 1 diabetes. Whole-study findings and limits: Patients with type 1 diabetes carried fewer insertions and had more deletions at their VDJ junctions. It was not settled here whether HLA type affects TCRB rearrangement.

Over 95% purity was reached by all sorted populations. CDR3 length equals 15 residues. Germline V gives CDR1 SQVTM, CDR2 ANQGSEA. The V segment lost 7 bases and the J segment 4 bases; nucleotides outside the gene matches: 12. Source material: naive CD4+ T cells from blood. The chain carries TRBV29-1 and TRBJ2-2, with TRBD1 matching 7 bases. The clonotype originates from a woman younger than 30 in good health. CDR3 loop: CSASPRGTLTGELFF. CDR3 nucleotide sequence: TGCAGCGCCTCCCCCAGGGGGACCCTCACCGGGGAGCTGTTTTTT.